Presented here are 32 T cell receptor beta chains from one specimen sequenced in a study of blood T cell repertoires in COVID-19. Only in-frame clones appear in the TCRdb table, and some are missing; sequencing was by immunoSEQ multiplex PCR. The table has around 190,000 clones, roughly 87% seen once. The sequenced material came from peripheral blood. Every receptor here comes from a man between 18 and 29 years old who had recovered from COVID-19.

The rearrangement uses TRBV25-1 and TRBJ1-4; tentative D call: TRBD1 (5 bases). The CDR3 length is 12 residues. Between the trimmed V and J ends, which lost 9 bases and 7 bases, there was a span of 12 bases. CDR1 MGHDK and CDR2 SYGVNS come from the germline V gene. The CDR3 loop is CASGGLGEKLFF. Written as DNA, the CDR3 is TGTGCCAGTGGGGGACTGGGTGAAAAACTGTTTTTT.

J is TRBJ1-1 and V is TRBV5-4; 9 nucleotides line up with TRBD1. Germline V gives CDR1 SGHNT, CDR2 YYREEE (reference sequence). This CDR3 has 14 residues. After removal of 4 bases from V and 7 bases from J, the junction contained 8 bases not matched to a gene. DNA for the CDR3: TGTGCCAGCAGCGGGGACAGGGAGGGAGATGAAGCTTTCTTT. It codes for CASSGDREGDEAFF.

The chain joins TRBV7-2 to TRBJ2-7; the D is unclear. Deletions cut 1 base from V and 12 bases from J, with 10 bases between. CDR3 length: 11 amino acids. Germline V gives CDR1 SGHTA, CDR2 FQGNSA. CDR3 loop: CASSLGGSPYF. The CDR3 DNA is TGTGCCAGCAGCTTAGGAGGCAGTCCGTACTTC.

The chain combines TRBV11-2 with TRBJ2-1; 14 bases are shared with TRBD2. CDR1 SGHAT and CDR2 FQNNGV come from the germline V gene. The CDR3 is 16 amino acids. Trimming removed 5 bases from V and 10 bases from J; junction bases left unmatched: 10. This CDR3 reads CASSLPGLAGVEEQFF. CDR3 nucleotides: TGTGCCAGCAGCCTACCGGGACTAGCGGGAGTAGAGGAGCAGTTCTTC.

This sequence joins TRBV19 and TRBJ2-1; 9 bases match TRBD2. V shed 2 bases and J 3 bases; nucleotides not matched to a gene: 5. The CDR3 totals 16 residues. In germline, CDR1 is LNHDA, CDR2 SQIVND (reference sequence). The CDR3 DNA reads TGTGCCAGTAGTATACATAGCGGGAGCCTCTACAATGAGCAGTTCTTC. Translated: CASSIHSGSLYNEQFF.

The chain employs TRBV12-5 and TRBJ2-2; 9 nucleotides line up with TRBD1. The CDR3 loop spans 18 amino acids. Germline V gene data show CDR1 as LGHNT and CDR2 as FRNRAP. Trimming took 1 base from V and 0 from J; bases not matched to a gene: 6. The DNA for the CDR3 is TGTGCTAGTGGTTTGGGCCTGGGACAGGGTACGAACACCGGGGAGCTGTTTTTT. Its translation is CASGLGLGQGTNTGELFF.

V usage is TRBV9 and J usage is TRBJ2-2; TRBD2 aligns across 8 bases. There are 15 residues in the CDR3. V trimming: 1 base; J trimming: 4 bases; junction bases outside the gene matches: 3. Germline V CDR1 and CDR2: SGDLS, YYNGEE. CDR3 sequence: CASSVSGRVTGELFF. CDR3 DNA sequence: TGTGCCAGCAGCGTAAGCGGGAGAGTCACCGGGGAGCTGTTTTTT.

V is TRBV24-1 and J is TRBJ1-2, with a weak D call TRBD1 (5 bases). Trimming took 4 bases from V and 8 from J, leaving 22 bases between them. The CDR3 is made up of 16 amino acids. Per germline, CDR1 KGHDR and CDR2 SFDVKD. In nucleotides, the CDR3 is TGTGCCACCAGTGACCCGGGACGTCCGTCGGGGGGAGGCTACACCTTC. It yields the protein CATSDPGRPSGGGYTF.

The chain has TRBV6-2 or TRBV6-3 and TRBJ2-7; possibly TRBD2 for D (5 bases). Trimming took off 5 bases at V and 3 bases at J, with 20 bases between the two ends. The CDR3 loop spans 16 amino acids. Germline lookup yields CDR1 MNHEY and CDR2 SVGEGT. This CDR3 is CASSRRRATSYYEQYF. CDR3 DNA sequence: TGTGCCAGCAGTCGGCGGCGGGCTACATCCTACTACGAGCAGTACTTC.

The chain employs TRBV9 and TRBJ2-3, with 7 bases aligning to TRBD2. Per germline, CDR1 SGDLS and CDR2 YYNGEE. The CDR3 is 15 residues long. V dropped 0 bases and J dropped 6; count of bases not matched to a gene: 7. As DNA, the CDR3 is TGTGCCAGCAGCGTAGGAAATAGCGGGCTTGATACGCAGTATTTT. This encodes CASSVGNSGLDTQYF.

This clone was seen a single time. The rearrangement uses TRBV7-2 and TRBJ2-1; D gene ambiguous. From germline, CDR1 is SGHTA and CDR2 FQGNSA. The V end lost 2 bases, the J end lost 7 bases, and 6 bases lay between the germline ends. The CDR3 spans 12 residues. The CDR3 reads CASSLSSNEQFF. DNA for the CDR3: TGTGCCAGCAGCTTATCCAGTAATGAGCAGTTCTTC.

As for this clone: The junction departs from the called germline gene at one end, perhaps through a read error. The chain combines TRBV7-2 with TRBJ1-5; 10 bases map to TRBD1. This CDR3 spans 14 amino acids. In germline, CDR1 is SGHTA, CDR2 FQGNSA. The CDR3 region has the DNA TGTGCCAGCAGCCCGACAGGGGGCAATAAGCCCCAGCATTTT. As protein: CASSPTGGNKPQHF.

CDR3: CATSDPGRVEDTQYF. The CDR3 DNA reads as TGTGCCACCAGTGACCCCGGGAGGGTTGAGGATACGCAGTATTTT. V gene TRBV24-1 combines with J gene TRBJ2-3; 8 positions match TRBD2. V trimming: 4 bases; J trimming: 6 bases; junction bases outside the gene matches: 8. Germline V gene data show CDR1 as KGHDR and CDR2 as SFDVKD. The CDR3 contains 15 residues.

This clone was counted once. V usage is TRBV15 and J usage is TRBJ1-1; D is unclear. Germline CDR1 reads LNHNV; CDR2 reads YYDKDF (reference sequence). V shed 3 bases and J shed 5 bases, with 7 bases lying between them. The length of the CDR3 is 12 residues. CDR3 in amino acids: CATSSTWTEAFF. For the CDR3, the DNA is TGTGCCACCAGCAGTACATGGACTGAAGCTTTCTTT. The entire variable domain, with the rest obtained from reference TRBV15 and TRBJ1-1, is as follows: DAMVIQNPRYQVTQFGKPVTLSCSQTLNHNVMYWYQQKSSQAPKLLFHYYDKDFNNEADTPDNFQSRRPNTSFCFLDIRSPGLGDTAMYLCATSSTWTEAFFGQGTRLTVV.

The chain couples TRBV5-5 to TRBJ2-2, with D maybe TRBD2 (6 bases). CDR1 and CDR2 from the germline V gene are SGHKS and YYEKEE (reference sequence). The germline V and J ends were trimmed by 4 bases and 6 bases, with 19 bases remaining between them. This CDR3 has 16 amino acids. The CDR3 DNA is TGTGCCAGCAGCCCGGTTGAGCGGGTGGAAGCCGGGGAGCTGTTTTTT. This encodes CASSPVERVEAGELFF.

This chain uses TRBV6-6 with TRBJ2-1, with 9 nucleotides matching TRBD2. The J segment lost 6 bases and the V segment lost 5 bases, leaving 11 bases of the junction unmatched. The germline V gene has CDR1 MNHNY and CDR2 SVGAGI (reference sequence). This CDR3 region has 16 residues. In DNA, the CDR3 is TGTGCCAGCAGTCCCCTTAGCGGGAGTGGGGTCAATGAGCAGTTCTTC. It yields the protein CASSPLSGSGVNEQFF.

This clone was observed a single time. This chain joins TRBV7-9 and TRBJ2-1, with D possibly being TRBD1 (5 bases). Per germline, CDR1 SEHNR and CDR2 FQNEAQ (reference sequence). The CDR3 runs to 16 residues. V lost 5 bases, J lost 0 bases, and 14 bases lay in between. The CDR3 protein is CASSVQGVSSYNEQFF. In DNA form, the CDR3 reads TGTGCCAGCAGCGTACAAGGGGTGAGCTCCTACAATGAGCAGTTCTTC.

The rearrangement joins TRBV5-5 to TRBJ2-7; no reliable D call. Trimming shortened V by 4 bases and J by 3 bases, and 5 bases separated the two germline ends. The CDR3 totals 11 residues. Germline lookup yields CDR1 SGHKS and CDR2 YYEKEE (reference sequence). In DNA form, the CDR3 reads TGTGCCAGCAGCCAACACTACGAGCAGTACTTC. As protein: CASSQHYEQYF. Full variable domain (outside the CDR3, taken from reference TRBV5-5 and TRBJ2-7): DAGVTQSPTHLIKTRGQQVTLRCSPISGHKSVSWYQQVLGQGPQFIFQYYEKEERGRGNFPDRFSARQFPNYSSELNVNALLLGDSALYLCASSQHYEQYFGPGTRLTVT.

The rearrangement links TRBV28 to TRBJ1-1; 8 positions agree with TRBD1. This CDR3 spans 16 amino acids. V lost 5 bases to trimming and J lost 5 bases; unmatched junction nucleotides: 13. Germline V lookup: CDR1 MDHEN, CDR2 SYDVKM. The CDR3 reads CASSPGQVAGRTEAFF. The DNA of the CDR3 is TGTGCCAGCAGTCCGGGACAGGTGGCGGGGCGAACTGAAGCTTTCTTT.

The CDR3 sequence is CASSSRYNEQFF. CDR3 in DNA: TGTGCCAGCAGTTCTCGCTACAATGAGCAGTTCTTC. V gene TRBV12-3 or TRBV12-4 combines with J gene TRBJ2-1; D unclear. V was clipped by 4 bases and J by 3 bases, with 4 bases between them. The CDR3 is made up of 12 amino acids.

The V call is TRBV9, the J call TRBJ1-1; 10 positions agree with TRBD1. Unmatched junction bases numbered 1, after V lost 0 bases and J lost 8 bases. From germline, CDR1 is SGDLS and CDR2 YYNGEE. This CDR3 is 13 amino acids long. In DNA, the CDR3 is TGTGCCAGCAGCGTAGAGGGACAGGGGGAAGCTTTCTTT. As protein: CASSVEGQGEAFF.

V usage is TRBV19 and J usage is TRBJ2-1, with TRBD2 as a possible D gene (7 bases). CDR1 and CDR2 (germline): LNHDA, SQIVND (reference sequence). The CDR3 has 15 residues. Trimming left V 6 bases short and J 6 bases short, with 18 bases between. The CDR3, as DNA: TGTGCCAGTAGGTCAACGGGGGGCCTCGGCAATGAGCAGTTCTTC. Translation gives CASRSTGGLGNEQFF. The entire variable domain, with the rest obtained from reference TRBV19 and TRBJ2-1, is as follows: DGGITQSPKYLFRKEGQNVTLSCEQNLNHDAMYWYRQDPGQGLRLIYYSQIVNDFQKGDIAEGYSVSREKKESFPLTVTSAQKNPTAFYLCASRSTGGLGNEQFFGPGTRLTVL.

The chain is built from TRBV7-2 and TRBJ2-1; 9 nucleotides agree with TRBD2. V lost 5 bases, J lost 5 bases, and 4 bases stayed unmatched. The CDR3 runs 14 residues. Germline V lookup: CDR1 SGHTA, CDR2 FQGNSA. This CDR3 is CASSPWTSDNEQFF. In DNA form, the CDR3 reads TGTGCCAGCAGCCCATGGACTAGCGACAATGAGCAGTTCTTC.

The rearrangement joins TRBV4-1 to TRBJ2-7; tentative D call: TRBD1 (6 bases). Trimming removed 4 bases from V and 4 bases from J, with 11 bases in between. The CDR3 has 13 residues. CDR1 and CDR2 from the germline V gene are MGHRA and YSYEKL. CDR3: CASSRGQGYEQYF. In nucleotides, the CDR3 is TGCGCCAGCAGCCGGGGCCAGGGGTACGAGCAGTACTTC.

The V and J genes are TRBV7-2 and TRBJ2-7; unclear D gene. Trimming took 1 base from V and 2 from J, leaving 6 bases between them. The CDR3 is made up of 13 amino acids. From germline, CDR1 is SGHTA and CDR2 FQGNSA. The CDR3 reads CASSLDPAYEQYF. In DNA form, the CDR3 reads TGTGCCAGCAGCTTAGACCCAGCCTACGAGCAGTACTTC. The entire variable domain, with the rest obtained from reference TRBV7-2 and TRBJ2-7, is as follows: GAGVSQSPSNKVTEKGKDVELRCDPISGHTALYWYRQSLGQGLEFLIYFQGNSAPDKSGLPSDRFSAERTGGSVSTLTIQRTQQEDSAVYLCASSLDPAYEQYFGPGTRLTVT.

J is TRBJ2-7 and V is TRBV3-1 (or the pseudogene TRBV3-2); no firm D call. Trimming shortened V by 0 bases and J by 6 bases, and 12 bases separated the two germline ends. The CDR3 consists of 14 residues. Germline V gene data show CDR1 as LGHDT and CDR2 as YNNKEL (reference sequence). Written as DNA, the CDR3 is TGTGCCAGCAGCCAAGATTGGCGTCCGGGCGAGCAGTACTTC. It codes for CASSQDWRPGEQYF.

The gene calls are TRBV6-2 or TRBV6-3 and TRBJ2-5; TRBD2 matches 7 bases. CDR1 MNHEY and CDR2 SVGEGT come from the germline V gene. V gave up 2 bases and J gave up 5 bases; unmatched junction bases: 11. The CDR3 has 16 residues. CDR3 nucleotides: TGTGCCAGCAGTTACCCCTTCTCAGCGGGATCGGAGACCCAGTACTTC. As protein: CASSYPFSAGSETQYF.

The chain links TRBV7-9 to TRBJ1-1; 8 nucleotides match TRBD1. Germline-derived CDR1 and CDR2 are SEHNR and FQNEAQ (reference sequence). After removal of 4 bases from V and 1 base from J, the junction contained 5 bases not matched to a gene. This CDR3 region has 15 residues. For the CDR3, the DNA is TGTGCCAGCAGCTCCAGACAGGGGCGGAACACTGAAGCTTTCTTT. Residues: CASSSRQGRNTEAFF.

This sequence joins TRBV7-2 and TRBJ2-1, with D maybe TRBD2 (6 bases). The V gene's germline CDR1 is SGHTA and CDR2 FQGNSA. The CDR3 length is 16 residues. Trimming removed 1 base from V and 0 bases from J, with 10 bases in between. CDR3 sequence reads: CASSLGGRSSYNEQFF. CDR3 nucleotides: TGTGCCAGCAGCTTAGGGGGGAGGTCCTCCTACAATGAGCAGTTCTTC.

The CDR3 sequence is CASSLAGKQYF. The DNA for the CDR3 is TGTGCCAGCAGCTTAGCGGGGAAGCAGTACTTC. The J gene is TRBJ2-7, the V gene TRBV11-2; weak D call: TRBD2 (5 bases). Germline assignment: CDR1 SGHAT and CDR2 FQNNGV. The CDR3 is made up of 11 amino acids. Trimming cost V 1 base and J 8 bases, with 6 bases left between them.

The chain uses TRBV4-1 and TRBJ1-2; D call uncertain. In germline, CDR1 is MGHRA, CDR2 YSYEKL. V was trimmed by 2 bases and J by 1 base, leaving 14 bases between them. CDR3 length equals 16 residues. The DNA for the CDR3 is TGCGCCAGCAGCCAATTATCAGCCGGAGGTAACTATGGCTACACCTTC. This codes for CASSQLSAGGNYGYTF.

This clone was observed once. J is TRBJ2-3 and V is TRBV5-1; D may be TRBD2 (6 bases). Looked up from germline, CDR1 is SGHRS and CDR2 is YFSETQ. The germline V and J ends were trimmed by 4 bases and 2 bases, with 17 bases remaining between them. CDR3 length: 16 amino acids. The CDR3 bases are TGCGCCAGCAGCCCACGGGACTGGGACTCCACAGATACGCAGTATTTT. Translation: CASSPRDWDSTDTQYF. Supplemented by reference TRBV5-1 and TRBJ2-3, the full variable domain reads KAGVTQTPRYLIKTRGQQVTLSCSPISGHRSVSWYQQTPGQGLQFLFEYFSETQRNKGNFPGRFSGRQFSNSRSEMNVSTLELGDSALYLCASSPRDWDSTDTQYFGPGTRLTVL.